This T cell receptor beta chain came from a study of STAT3 mutations in large granular lymphocyte leukemia. Findings and limits, study-wide: In T-cell large granular lymphocyte leukemia, about half of patients showed multiple immunodominant subclonotypes.

This CDR3 contains 15 residues. The germline CDR1 and CDR2 sequences are LGHNA and YSLEER. Trimming took off 0 bases at V and 8 bases at J, with 14 bases between the two ends. Concerning this clone itself: Its antigen is not known.

Sequencing used immunoSEQ multiplex PCR; TCRdb keeps in-frame clones, though not all of them. The table lists roughly 31,000 clones, 70% to 80% of them singletons. This rearrangement joins TRBV4-3 to TRBJ2-1; D gene unclear. The clonotype originates from a woman aged 45-65 years with T-cell large granular lymphocyte leukemia. Some clones in this sample may be carry-over from other donors' samples. The sequenced material came from peripheral blood mononuclear cells. Here the CDR3 DNA reads TGCGCCAGCAGCCAAGATCGGAACGCGGTCGATGAGCAGTTCTTC. This codes for CASSQDRNAVDEQFF.